This T cell receptor (beta chain) was sequenced during a study of T cell repertoires in cytomegalovirus infection. This clonotype has ten or more counts. TCRdb re-derived calls from the reads in MiXCR, one entry per CDR3 protein. The profile shows some 300,000 distinct CDR3 sequences, around 9.6% of them singletons. Trimming took 0 bases from V and 7 from J, leaving 7 bases between them. CDR1 and CDR2 (germline): SGHKS, YYEKEE (reference sequence). The CDR3 runs 12 residues. The rearrangement uses TRBV5-5 and TRBJ1-2; no clear D. The TCR comes from a human donor in good health (CMV status not recorded). Some clones in this sample may be carry-over from other donors' samples. Material: PBMCs. CDR3 residues: CASSLDLVGYTF. CDR3 DNA: TGTGCCAGCAGCTTGGACCTCGTTGGCTACACCTTC.